Each of the 5 T cell receptor beta chains below was sequenced from the same sample in a study of T cell responses to AZD1222 COVID-19 vaccine. Clones were read by immunoSEQ multiplex PCR, and TCRdb kept only the in-frame ones, dropping some. The table shows 130,000 to 150,000 clones, with about nine tenths occurring only once. The material was peripheral blood, obtained on day 0 of AZD1222 vaccination. The receptors derive from an adult in good health.

This clone turned up a few times. J is TRBJ1-2 and V is TRBV2, with D possibly matching TRBD1 (5 bases). V lost 6 bases, J lost 6 bases, and 20 bases lay in between. Germline V lookup: CDR1 SNHLY, CDR2 FYNNEI. The CDR3 extends over 15 amino acids. CDR3 residues: CASSNKGMAGDGYTF. The CDR3 coding sequence is TGTGCCAGCAGCAATAAGGGGATGGCGGGGGATGGCTACACCTTC.

The CDR3 here is CSAVGQMNTEAFF. The DNA of the CDR3 is TGCAGCGCGGTCGGACAGATGAACACTGAAGCTTTCTTT. V and J are TRBV29-1 and TRBJ1-1; tentatively, D is TRBD1 (6 bases). V was trimmed by 7 bases and J by 0 bases, leaving 12 bases between them. Germline V lookup: CDR1 SQVTM, CDR2 ANQGSEA. The CDR3 loop spans 13 amino acids.

The gene calls are TRBV6-5 and TRBJ2-3; either TRBD1 or TRBD2 may fit D (5 bases each). The CDR3 totals 14 residues. The germline V gene encodes CDR1 MNHEY and CDR2 SVGAGI. V shed 6 bases and J shed 4 bases, with 14 bases lying between them. CDR3 nucleotide sequence: TGTGCCAGCAGGGGACCGTTTGTCTCAGATACGCAGTATTTT. Translating gives CASRGPFVSDTQYF.

V and J are TRBV19 and TRBJ1-4, with TRBD1 matching 9 bases. The length of the CDR3 is 14 residues. The germline CDR1 and CDR2 sequences are LNHDA and SQIVND (reference sequence). V was pared by 7 bases and J by 8 bases, with 8 bases of the junction left unmatched. CDR3 protein: CASTSGQGREKLFF. CDR3 coding DNA: TGTGCCAGTACCTCGGGACAGGGACGAGAAAAACTGTTTTTT.

This chain links TRBV7-2 with TRBJ1-2; 8 bases fit TRBD1. V shed 5 bases, J shed 6 bases, and the junction held 8 bases outside the gene matches. The CDR3 contains 14 residues. Germline CDR1 and CDR2: SGHTA and FQGNSA. The CDR3 spells CASSGDRGLDGYTF. The CDR3 region has the DNA TGTGCCAGCAGCGGAGACAGGGGCCTTGATGGCTACACCTTC.